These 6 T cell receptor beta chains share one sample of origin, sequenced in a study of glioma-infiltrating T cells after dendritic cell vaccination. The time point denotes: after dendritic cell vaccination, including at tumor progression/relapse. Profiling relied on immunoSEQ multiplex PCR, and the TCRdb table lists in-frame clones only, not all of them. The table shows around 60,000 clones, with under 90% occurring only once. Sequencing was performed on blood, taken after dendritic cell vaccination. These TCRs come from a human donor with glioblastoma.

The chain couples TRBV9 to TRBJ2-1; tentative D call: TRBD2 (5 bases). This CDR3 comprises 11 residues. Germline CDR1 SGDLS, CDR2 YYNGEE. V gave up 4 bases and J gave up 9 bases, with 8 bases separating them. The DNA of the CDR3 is TGTGCCAGCAGCTCGGGAACTGAGCAGTTCTTC. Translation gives CASSSGTEQFF.

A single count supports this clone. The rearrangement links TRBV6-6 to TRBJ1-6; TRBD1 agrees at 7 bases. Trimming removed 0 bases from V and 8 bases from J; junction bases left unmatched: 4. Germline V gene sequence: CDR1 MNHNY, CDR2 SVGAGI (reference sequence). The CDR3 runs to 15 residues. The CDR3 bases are TGTGCCAGCAGTTACTCGAACCAGGGGGATTCACCCCTCCACTTT. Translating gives CASSYSNQGDSPLHF.

The CDR3 region is CAISNQGLREGGYTF. In DNA form, the CDR3 reads TGTGCCATCAGCAACCAGGGGCTCAGAGAAGGTGGCTACACCTTC. The V gene is TRBV10-3, the J gene TRBJ1-2, with D tentatively TRBD1 (6 bases). Per the germline V gene, CDR1 is ENHRY and CDR2 is SYGVKD. The CDR3 is 15 amino acids. Trimming left V 6 bases short and J 7 bases short, with 21 bases between.

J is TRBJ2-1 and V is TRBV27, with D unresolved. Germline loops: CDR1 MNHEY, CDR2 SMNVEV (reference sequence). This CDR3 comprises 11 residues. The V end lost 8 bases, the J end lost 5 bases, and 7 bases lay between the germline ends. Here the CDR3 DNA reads TGTGCCAGCTGGAGTAACAATGAGCAGTTCTTC. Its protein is CASWSNNEQFF.

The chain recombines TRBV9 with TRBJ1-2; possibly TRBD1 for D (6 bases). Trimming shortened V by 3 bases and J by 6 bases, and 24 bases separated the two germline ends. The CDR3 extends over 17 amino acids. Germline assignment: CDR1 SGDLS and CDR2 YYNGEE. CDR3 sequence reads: CASSAKEWDKPGDGYTF. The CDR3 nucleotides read TGTGCCAGCAGCGCAAAAGAATGGGACAAGCCTGGCGATGGCTACACCTTC.

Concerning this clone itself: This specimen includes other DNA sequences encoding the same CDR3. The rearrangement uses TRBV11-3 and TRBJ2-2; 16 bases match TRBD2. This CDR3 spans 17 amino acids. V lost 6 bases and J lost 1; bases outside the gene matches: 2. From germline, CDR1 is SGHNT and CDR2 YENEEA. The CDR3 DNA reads TGTGCCAGCAGGGGACTAGCGGGGGGGCTGAACACCGGGGAGCTGTTTTTT. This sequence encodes CASRGLAGGLNTGELFF.